Listed here are 6 T cell receptor beta chains from one sample, sequenced in a study of cytomegalovirus exposure and HLA in healthy donors. PCR involved 60 Vbeta and 13 Jbeta primers. Sequencing was performed with immunoSEQ multiplex PCR; in TCRdb, only in-frame clones are kept and a portion is missing. The sample yields around 50,000 clones, 60% to 85% seen once. The material sequenced was PBMCs. Receptors originate from a man aged 25-45 years in good health and CMV-seropositive.

This rearrangement joins TRBV2 to TRBJ2-5; the match to TRBD1 covers 7 bases. V lost 2 bases, J lost 4 bases, and 10 bases stayed unmatched. In germline, CDR1 is SNHLY, CDR2 FYNNEI. This CDR3 is 16 amino acids long. CDR3 amino acids: CASSERIGGSGETQYF. As DNA, the CDR3 is TGTGCCAGCAGTGAACGAATAGGGGGCTCGGGAGAGACCCAGTACTTC. Supplemented by reference TRBV2 and TRBJ2-5, the full variable domain reads EPEVTQTPSHQVTQMGQEVILRCVPISNHLYFYWYRQILGQKVEFLVSFYNNEISEKSEIFDDQFSVERPDGSNFTLKIRSTKLEDSAMYFCASSERIGGSGETQYFGPGTRLLVL.

CDR3 sequence (DNA): TGTGCCAGCAGCTCCCGGACAGGCGAATCTGGGAAGGAGCAGTACTTC. Amino acid sequence: CASSSRTGESGKEQYF. The gene calls are TRBV7-9 and TRBJ2-7, with 7 bases identical to TRBD1. This CDR3 is built from 16 residues. The junction had 16 bases not matched to a gene; V was cut back by 4 bases and J by 7 bases. CDR1 and CDR2 (germline): SEHNR, FQNEAQ (reference sequence).

This clone was counted between two and nine times. The V call is TRBV12-5, the J call TRBJ2-5; possible D gene TRBD2, 6 bases. The CDR3 sequence is 12 residues long. Trimming left V 9 bases short and J 0 bases short, with 8 bases between. CDR1 is LGHNT, CDR2 FRNRAP, per germline. Here the CDR3 reads CASRGYQETQYF. The CDR3 region has the DNA TGTGCTAGCCGGGGGTACCAAGAGACCCAGTACTTC.

Only one count was recorded for this clone. A junction boundary mismatches the germline segment, possibly from a read error. CDR3 sequence reads: CASSQESGGPYGQYF. The CDR3 DNA follows: TGCGCCAGCAGCCAAGAGAGCGGGGGGCCCTACGGGCAGTACTTC. This rearrangement joins TRBV4-1 to TRBJ2-7; 9 bases match TRBD2. Germline assignment: CDR1 MGHRA and CDR2 YSYEKL. The CDR3 is 15 residues long.

CDR3 bases: TGCAGCTTTACGGGACAGGGGGCCGGTCAGCCCCAGCATTTT. This translates into CSFTGQGAGQPQHF. The V and J genes are TRBV29-1 and TRBJ1-5, with 12 bases fitting TRBD1. The CDR3 has 14 residues. Trimming removed 8 bases from V and 6 bases from J; junction bases left unmatched: 8. Germline loops: CDR1 SQVTM, CDR2 ANQGSEA.

V usage is TRBV6-1 and J usage is TRBJ1-2, with D perhaps TRBD1 (5 bases). There are 13 residues in the CDR3. The V gene's germline CDR1 is MNHNS and CDR2 SASEGT. V lost 2 bases and J lost 4, with 8 bases in between. CDR3 residues: CASSEFRVYGYTF. The CDR3 nucleotides are TGTGCCAGCAGTGAATTCAGGGTCTATGGCTACACCTTC.